These T cell receptor beta chains were read from a single sample in a study of T cell repertoires in cytomegalovirus infection. One entry per CDR3 protein, called by TCRdb with MiXCR from the reads. The sample comprises 100,000 to 150,000 distinct CDR3 sequences, 8% to 9% of which are singletons, and around 10% rests with the top ten. Sequenced material: PBMCs. Source of these receptors: a human donor in good health (CMV status not recorded). Some clones in this sample may be carry-over from other donors' samples. Both conserved end residues are part of each CDR3. The D gene is left open where the match is weak. The size field is filled for only some rows; it gives once, few, many or a size class.

d_gene: .; j_gene: TRBJ1-1; abundance: few; v_gene: TRBV2; CDR3aa: CASSVRQTNTEAFF; CDR3nt: TGTGCCAGCAGTGTTCGACAGACAAACACTGAAGCTTTCTTT
d_gene: .; j_gene: TRBJ1-2; abundance: many; v_gene: TRBV3-1; CDR3aa: CASSQESGVYGYTF; CDR3nt: TGTGCCAGCAGCCAAGAATCTGGAGTTTATGGCTACACCTTC
d_gene: .; j_gene: TRBJ1-1; abundance: many; v_gene: TRBV20-1; CDR3aa: CSASLKGLTEAFF; CDR3nt: TGCAGTGCTAGTTTGAAGGGGCTCACTGAAGCTTTCTTT
d_gene: .; j_gene: TRBJ2-1; abundance: .; v_gene: TRBV29-1; CDR3aa: CSVEFYNEQFF; CDR3nt: TGCAGCGTTGAATTCTACAATGAGCAGTTCTTC
d_gene: .; j_gene: TRBJ2-3; abundance: many; v_gene: TRBV2; CDR3aa: CASSATGDTQYF; CDR3nt: TGTGCCAGCAGCGCAACAGGGGATACGCAGTATTTT
d_gene: .; j_gene: TRBJ1-6; abundance: many; v_gene: TRBV7-2; CDR3aa: CASSLGGPSYNSPLHF; CDR3nt: TGTGCCAGCAGCTTAGGGGGTCCCTCCTATAATTCACCCCTCCACTTT
d_gene: TRBD1; j_gene: TRBJ2-1; abundance: .; v_gene: TRBV7-6; CDR3aa: CASSLRDRTPSEQFF; CDR3nt: TGTGCCAGCAGCTTAAGGGACAGAACCCCCTCCGAGCAGTTCTTC
d_gene: .; j_gene: TRBJ2-2; abundance: many; v_gene: TRBV6-5; CDR3aa: CASSYGIPNTGELFF; CDR3nt: TGTGCCAGCAGTTACGGAATACCGAACACCGGGGAGCTGTTTTTT
d_gene: TRBD2; j_gene: TRBJ2-1; abundance: many; v_gene: TRBV9; CDR3aa: CASSTRLAGNNEQFF; CDR3nt: TGTGCCAGCAGCACTCGACTAGCGGGGAACAATGAGCAGTTCTTC
d_gene: .; j_gene: TRBJ1-5; abundance: few; v_gene: TRBV29-1; CDR3aa: CSVWTGGNQPQHF; CDR3nt: TGCAGCGTTTGGACGGGCGGCAATCAGCCCCAGCATTTT
d_gene: .; j_gene: TRBJ2-7; abundance: few; v_gene: TRBV29-1; CDR3aa: CSVEDRGTYEQYF; CDR3nt: TGCAGCGTTGAAGATCGGGGGACCTACGAGCAGTACTTC
d_gene: TRBD2; j_gene: TRBJ2-7; abundance: .; v_gene: TRBV20-1; CDR3aa: CSASPTQLAPYEQYF; CDR3nt: TGCAGTGCTAGCCCTACCCAACTAGCGCCTTACGAGCAGTACTTC
d_gene: .; j_gene: TRBJ2-3; abundance: many; v_gene: TRBV12-3/TRBV12-4; CDR3aa: CASSLHHTDTQYF; CDR3nt: TGTGCCAGCAGCCTTCATCACACAGATACGCAGTATTTT
d_gene: .; j_gene: TRBJ1-3; abundance: few; v_gene: TRBV7-6; CDR3aa: CASILGSGNTIYF; CDR3nt: TGTGCCAGCATCTTAGGCTCTGGAAACACCATATATTTT
d_gene: .; j_gene: TRBJ1-2; abundance: many; v_gene: TRBV20-1; CDR3aa: CSVTDTSNYGYTF; CDR3nt: TGCAGTGTTACGGACACTTCTAACTATGGCTACACCTTC
d_gene: .; j_gene: TRBJ1-2; abundance: .; v_gene: TRBV6-6; CDR3aa: CASSREGMGGYGYTF; CDR3nt: TGTGCCAGCAGTCGAGAGGGAATGGGCGGCTATGGCTACACCTTC
d_gene: TRBD2; j_gene: TRBJ2-2; abundance: many; v_gene: TRBV14; CDR3aa: CASSQFVGLASGELFF; CDR3nt: TGTGCCAGCAGCCAATTTGTGGGACTAGCATCCGGGGAGCTGTTTTTT
d_gene: .; j_gene: TRBJ2-7; abundance: few; v_gene: TRBV11-1; CDR3aa: CASSSTVDWGEQYF; CDR3nt: TGTGCCAGCAGCTCGACCGTGGATTGGGGAGAGCAGTACTTC
d_gene: TRBD2; j_gene: TRBJ2-4; abundance: many; v_gene: TRBV4-1; CDR3aa: CASSQGAGARGNIQYF; CDR3nt: TGCGCCAGCAGCCAGGGAGCGGGGGCCAGGGGAAACATTCAGTACTTC
d_gene: TRBD1; j_gene: TRBJ2-4; abundance: many; v_gene: TRBV28; CDR3aa: CASSFDRAIGNKNIQYF; CDR3nt: TGTGCCAGCAGTTTCGACAGGGCCATTGGTAACAAAAACATTCAGTACTTC
d_gene: .; j_gene: TRBJ2-7; abundance: .; v_gene: TRBV7-9; CDR3aa: CASNPLRDMAYEQYF; CDR3nt: TGTGCCAGCAACCCCCTCCGGGACATGGCCTACGAGCAGTACTTC
d_gene: .; j_gene: TRBJ2-2; abundance: .; v_gene: TRBV19; CDR3aa: CDSSIRQRPNTGELFF; CDR3nt: TGTGACAGTAGTATTAGACAGAGGCCGAACACCGGGGAGCTGTTTTTT
d_gene: .; j_gene: TRBJ2-7; abundance: many; v_gene: TRBV29-1; CDR3aa: CSVEDPVTYEQYF; CDR3nt: TGCAGCGTTGAAGACCCCGTTACCTACGAGCAGTACTTC
d_gene: .; j_gene: TRBJ2-5; abundance: many; v_gene: TRBV6-2/TRBV6-3; CDR3aa: CASREETQYF; CDR3nt: TGTGCCAGCAGAGAGGAGACCCAGTACTTC
d_gene: .; j_gene: TRBJ1-1; abundance: many; v_gene: TRBV5-1; CDR3aa: CASSLDLLANTEAFF; CDR3nt: TGCGCCAGCAGCTTAGACCTTTTAGCGAACACTGAAGCTTTCTTT
d_gene: TRBD1; j_gene: TRBJ1-1; abundance: few; v_gene: TRBV10-3; CDR3aa: CAIRDSMNTEAFF; CDR3nt: TGTGCCATCCGGGACAGCATGAACACTGAAGCTTTCTTT